This TCR beta chain was documented in a study of T cell responses to AZD1222 COVID-19 vaccine. The study, taken as a whole, reports: It should be noted that donors were predominantly white British and more often female, and clonal diversity was possibly underestimated. Every sample of the repertoires postdated the peak T cell response.

Germline assignment: CDR1 MNHEY and CDR2 SVGEGT. CDR3 size: 17 residues. Trimming left V 6 bases short and J 0 bases short, with 20 bases between. Using immunoSEQ multiplex PCR, the repertoire was profiled, and TCRdb retains in-frame clones only, with some absent. This table holds around 120,000 clones, roughly 92% found once. As regards this clone: Its cognate antigen is unknown.

The TCR comes from an adult who received the AZD1222 COVID-19 vaccine. V and J are TRBV6-2 or TRBV6-3 and TRBJ1-1; D may be TRBD1 (6 bases). This material consisted of peripheral blood, taken 28 days after the second AZD1222 dose. CDR3 sequence reads: CASSRPRVEGVNTEAFF. The CDR3 DNA follows: TGTGCCAGCAGCCGCCCACGGGTGGAGGGGGTGAACACTGAAGCTTTCTTT.